These 4 T cell receptor beta chains came from one sample sequenced in a study of blood T cell repertoires in COVID-19. Profiled with immunoSEQ multiplex PCR; TCRdb holds only in-frame clones, not every one. This sample carries 77,000 or so clones, about 80% of them seen once, and the ten largest clones take 5.5% to 8%. Sequencing used peripheral blood. These receptors all come from a man younger than 40 with COVID-19, enrolled during active disease.

The rearrangement links TRBV7-8 to TRBJ2-3; no clear D. There are 12 residues in the CDR3. Between the trimmed V and J ends, which lost 5 bases and 10 bases, there was a span of 13 bases. Germline V gene sequence: CDR1 SGHVS, CDR2 FQNEAQ. This chain's CDR3 is CASSPMRSAQYF. DNA of the CDR3: TGTGCCAGCAGCCCGATGAGGTCCGCGCAGTATTTT.

The chain has TRBV7-9 and TRBJ2-1; the match to TRBD2 covers 8 bases. Unmatched junction bases numbered 4, after V lost 4 bases and J lost 2 bases. This CDR3 contains 15 residues. CDR1 is SEHNR, CDR2 FQNEAQ, per germline (reference sequence). For the CDR3, the DNA is TGTGCCAGCAGCTCCACTAGCGGAACCTACAATGAGCAGTTCTTC. Translating it yields CASSSTSGTYNEQFF.

The sample holds a few counts of this clone. The rearrangement links TRBV5-1 to TRBJ2-5; 10 nucleotides line up with TRBD2. Germline V lookup: CDR1 SGHRS, CDR2 YFSETQ. Unmatched junction bases numbered 8, after V lost 2 bases and J lost 4 bases. The CDR3 loop spans 16 amino acids. The CDR3 spells CASSFGSGRAGETQYF. The CDR3 DNA reads TGCGCCAGCAGCTTCGGAAGCGGGAGGGCCGGAGAGACCCAGTACTTC.

The rearrangement uses TRBV5-5 and TRBJ1-1; tentatively, D is TRBD1 (6 bases). V lost 4 bases and J 3 bases, leaving 13 bases between the germline ends. Germline CDR1 and CDR2: SGHKS and YYEKEE (reference sequence). The CDR3 runs 14 residues. The CDR3 loop is CASSRRQGHTEAFF. CDR3 DNA: TGTGCCAGCAGCAGAAGGCAGGGGCACACTGAAGCTTTCTTT. Supplemented by reference TRBV5-5 and TRBJ1-1, the full variable domain reads DAGVTQSPTHLIKTRGQQVTLRCSPISGHKSVSWYQQVLGQGPQFIFQYYEKEERGRGNFPDRFSARQFPNYSSELNVNALLLGDSALYLCASSRRQGHTEAFFGQGTRLTVV.